The 23 T cell receptor beta chains given below trace back to one sample, sequenced in a study of T cell responses to AZD1222 COVID-19 vaccine. Sequencing used immunoSEQ multiplex PCR; TCRdb keeps in-frame clones, though not all of them. Here the sample spans approximately 80,000 clones, about 87% being singletons. The material was peripheral blood, obtained on day 0 of AZD1222 vaccination. Receptor source: an adult in good health.

The chain uses TRBV11-2 and TRBJ2-7; TRBD1 matches at 8 bases. This CDR3 spans 14 amino acids. Per the germline V gene, CDR1 is SGHAT and CDR2 is FQNNGV. With V trimmed by 8 bases and J by 1 base, 7 bases remained unmatched. CDR3 in DNA: TGTGCCAGCGGCTGGGACAGGTTTTCCTACGAGCAGTACTTC. Amino acids: CASGWDRFSYEQYF.

V gene TRBV11-2 combines with J gene TRBJ1-6; D call uncertain. Trimming cost V 4 bases and J 12 bases, with 19 bases left between them. The CDR3 is 15 residues long. Per the germline V gene, CDR1 is SGHAT and CDR2 is FQNNGV. The CDR3 sequence is CASSSSDGRREPLHF. In DNA, the CDR3 is TGTGCCAGCAGCTCATCAGACGGCCGCCGGGAACCCCTCCACTTT. Full variable domain (missing parts from reference TRBV11-2 and TRBJ1-6): EAGVAQSPRYKIIEKRQSVAFWCNPISGHATLYWYQQILGQGPKLLIQFQNNGVVDDSQLPKDRFSAERLKGVDSTLKIQPAKLEDSAVYLCASSSSDGRREPLHFGNGTRLTVT.

The rearrangement joins TRBV7-2 to TRBJ1-1, with a weak D call TRBD1 (6 bases). V was clipped by 5 bases and J by 3 bases, with 13 bases between them. The CDR3 consists of 14 residues. Germline V gives CDR1 SGHTA, CDR2 FQGNSA. The CDR3 here is CASSPAQGHTEAFF. DNA of the CDR3: TGTGCCAGCAGCCCAGCACAGGGCCACACTGAAGCTTTCTTT.

The chain joins TRBV7-2 to TRBJ1-2, with TRBD1 matching 7 bases. Losses at the gene ends were 5 bases for V and 4 bases for J; bases not matched to a gene: 7. Germline CDR1 and CDR2: SGHTA and FQGNSA. The CDR3 length is 14 residues. DNA for the CDR3: TGTGCCAGCAGCCCACAGGGGCGCAGCTATGGCTACACCTTC. Translating gives CASSPQGRSYGYTF.

The chain recombines TRBV12-3 or TRBV12-4 with TRBJ1-1; D is unresolved. This CDR3 has 13 residues. The germline V and J ends were trimmed by 6 bases and 3 bases, with 11 bases remaining between them. This chain's CDR3 is CASSTSGDTEAFF. CDR3 DNA sequence: TGTGCCAGCAGCACATCAGGTGACACTGAAGCTTTCTTT.

The table lists this clone with a count of one. The genes are TRBV12-5 and TRBJ2-7; 7 bases match TRBD2. CDR3 length equals 11 residues. From germline, CDR1 is LGHNT and CDR2 FRNRAP. Written as DNA, the CDR3 is TGTGGGGGGGGTCCCTTCTACGAGCAGTACTTC. Translated: CGGGPFYEQYF.

This clone was recorded only once. The rearrangement links TRBV30 to TRBJ2-2; 7 nucleotides agree with TRBD2. CDR1 and CDR2 from the germline V gene are GTSNPN and SVGIG (reference sequence). The trim removed 0 bases at V and 1 base at J, leaving 17 bases unmatched. This CDR3 is 20 amino acids long. The CDR3 bases are TGTGCCTGGAGTGTACGGGGGTGGTGGATTCAGCGGGGGAACACCGGGGAGCTGTTTTTT. It specifies CAWSVRGWWIQRGNTGELFF. The full variable domain, its missing parts supplied by reference TRBV30 and TRBJ2-2, is SQTIHQWPATLVQPVGSPLSLECTVEGTSNPNLYWYRQAAGRGLQLLFYSVGIGQISSEVPQNLSASRPQDRQFILSSKKLLLSDSGFYLCAWSVRGWWIQRGNTGELFFGEGSRLTVL.

The genes are TRBV5-1 and TRBJ2-2, with D possibly matching TRBD1 (5 bases). The CDR3 runs to 15 residues. Trimming removed 0 bases at V and 3 bases at J, with 9 bases between. CDR1 and CDR2 (germline): SGHRS, YFSETQ. CDR3 loop: CASSLAAGHTGELFF. CDR3 DNA: TGCGCCAGCAGCTTGGCGGCAGGGCACACCGGGGAGCTGTTTTTT.

The chain has TRBV10-3 and TRBJ1-2, with TRBD1 as a possible D gene (5 bases). Trimming stripped 10 bases from V and 4 bases from J, with 13 bases between. Germline loops: CDR1 ENHRY, CDR2 SYGVKD. The CDR3 totals 12 residues. CDR3 sequence (DNA): TGTGCCACAGGACAAGGGATCTATGGCTACACCTTC. As protein: CATGQGIYGYTF.

The chain couples TRBV4-1 to TRBJ2-1; TRBD2 aligns across 10 bases. This CDR3 is built from 15 residues. V was pared by 4 bases and J by 2 bases, with 2 bases of the junction left unmatched. Per the germline V gene, CDR1 is MGHRA and CDR2 is YSYEKL. CDR3 sequence: CASSLSGGAYNEQFF. The DNA for the CDR3 is TGCGCCAGCAGCCTCAGCGGGGGGGCCTACAATGAGCAGTTCTTC.

This rearrangement joins TRBV9 to TRBJ2-1; the D is unclear. V was trimmed by 4 bases and J by 3 bases, leaving 20 bases between them. The CDR3 contains 17 residues. Germline CDR1 reads SGDLS; CDR2 reads YYNGEE. The CDR3 is CASSPQRSRVIYNEQFF. The DNA of the CDR3 is TGTGCCAGCAGCCCCCAACGAAGTAGGGTTATCTACAATGAGCAGTTCTTC.

This sequence joins TRBV19 and TRBJ1-5, with D unresolved. The CDR3 extends over 13 amino acids. Germline lookup yields CDR1 LNHDA and CDR2 SQIVND (reference sequence). V lost 3 bases, J lost 4 bases, and 7 bases lay in between. The CDR3 DNA follows: TGTGCCAGTAGTATCGTTCGGAATCAGCCCCAGCATTTT. Encoded protein: CASSIVRNQPQHF.

J is TRBJ1-2 and V is TRBV30; D uncertain. This CDR3 is built from 12 residues. Germline CDR1 and CDR2: GTSNPN and SVGIG (reference sequence). Trimming took off 2 bases at V and 8 bases at J, with 12 bases between the two ends. This chain's CDR3 is CAWSFYAVGYTF. The CDR3 DNA follows: TGTGCCTGGAGTTTTTACGCCGTAGGCTACACCTTC.

The chain joins TRBV5-1 to TRBJ1-4; weak D call: TRBD1 (6 bases). V lost 1 base and J 4 bases, leaving 8 bases between the germline ends. The CDR3 covers 14 residues. Germline V lookup: CDR1 SGHRS, CDR2 YFSETQ. CDR3 DNA sequence: TGCGCCAGCAGCTTGACAGGGAATAATGAAAAACTGTTTTTT. Residues: CASSLTGNNEKLFF.

A single count supports this clone. The V gene is TRBV30, the J gene TRBJ1-1, with D perhaps TRBD1 (6 bases). Germline assignment: CDR1 GTSNPN and CDR2 SVGIG (reference sequence). There are 12 residues in the CDR3. Trimming removed 2 bases at V and 4 bases at J, with 8 bases between. The CDR3 loop reads CAWSQGLTEAFF. As DNA, the CDR3 is TGTGCCTGGAGTCAGGGGCTCACTGAAGCTTTCTTT.

This chain connects TRBV3-1 (or the pseudogene TRBV3-2) to TRBJ1-4, with D possibly being TRBD1 (6 bases). V lost 4 bases to trimming and J lost 8 bases, with 17 bases between them. Looked up from germline, CDR1 is LGHDT and CDR2 is YNNKEL (reference sequence). The CDR3 loop spans 15 amino acids. The CDR3: CASSRLTGSGEKLFF. CDR3 coding DNA: TGTGCCAGCAGCCGCTTAACAGGGTCGGGAGAAAAACTGTTTTTT.

The chain links TRBV7-2 to TRBJ1-5; D is perhaps TRBD1 (6 bases). The CDR3 consists of 14 residues. Germline V gives CDR1 SGHTA, CDR2 FQGNSA. The germline V and J ends were trimmed by 6 bases and 7 bases, with 16 bases remaining between them. CDR3 DNA: TGTGCCAGCAGGGGAGGGGGGATTTGGCAGCCCCAGCATTTT. Amino acids: CASRGGGIWQPQHF.

The gene calls are TRBV25-1 and TRBJ1-2; 9 bases fit TRBD1. J gave up 4 bases and V 3 bases, and 6 bases lay outside the gene matches. The CDR3 totals 15 residues. Germline V CDR1 and CDR2: MGHDK, SYGVNS. CDR3 protein: CASSDSRTGAYGYTF. In DNA, the CDR3 is TGTGCCAGCAGTGACTCGAGGACAGGGGCCTATGGCTACACCTTC.

This chain joins TRBV30 and TRBJ1-1; D not resolved. The CDR3 spans 13 residues. V was cut by 0 bases and J by 1 base, with 6 bases left in between. The germline gives CDR1 GTSNPN, CDR2 SVGIG (reference sequence). This CDR3 reads CAWSVLQNTEAFF. DNA of the CDR3: TGTGCCTGGAGTGTACTACAGAACACTGAAGCTTTCTTT.

The chain combines TRBV4-3 with TRBJ2-7; tentative D call: TRBD2 (8 bases). The CDR3 totals 17 residues. CDR1 and CDR2 (germline): LGHNA, YSLEER. Deletions cut 0 bases from V and 1 base from J, with 16 bases between. CDR3 sequence: CASSQDYGRGQSYEQYF. CDR3 DNA: TGCGCCAGCAGCCAAGATTACGGGAGGGGGCAGTCCTACGAGCAGTACTTC.

The rearrangement uses TRBV29-1 and TRBJ1-1; 9 nucleotides align to TRBD1. Germline V gene lookup returns CDR1 SQVTM and CDR2 ANQGSEA. The CDR3 runs 14 residues. Trimming removed 3 bases from V and 5 bases from J; junction bases left unmatched: 7. The CDR3 DNA is TGCAGCGTTGAGGGAGGGGACAGGGTAACTGAAGCTTTCTTT. Protein: CSVEGGDRVTEAFF.

This clone was counted a few times. The gene calls are TRBV7-9 and TRBJ1-6; tentatively, D is TRBD1 (5 bases). Germline values: CDR1 SEHNR, CDR2 FQNEAQ (reference sequence). V shed 1 base and J shed 8 bases, with 9 bases lying between them. The CDR3 is made up of 14 amino acids. CDR3 region: CASSLVQEYSPLHF. In DNA form, the CDR3 reads TGTGCCAGCAGCTTAGTACAGGAGTATTCACCCCTCCACTTT.

The J gene is TRBJ2-1, the V gene TRBV28, with 7 bases lining up with TRBD2. The CDR3 consists of 16 residues. Germline V lookup: CDR1 MDHEN, CDR2 SYDVKM. Unmatched junction bases numbered 7, after V lost 3 bases and J lost 2 bases. CDR3 bases: TGTGCCAGCAGTTTCCGTAGACTAGCCCCCTACAATGAGCAGTTCTTC. It yields the protein CASSFRRLAPYNEQFF. Together with reference TRBV28 and TRBJ2-1, the CDR3 gives the full variable domain: DVKVTQSSRYLVKRTGEKVFLECVQDMDHENMFWYRQDPGLGLRLIYFSYDVKMKEKGDIPEGYSVSREKKERFSLILESASTNQTSMYLCASSFRRLAPYNEQFFGPGTRLTVL.